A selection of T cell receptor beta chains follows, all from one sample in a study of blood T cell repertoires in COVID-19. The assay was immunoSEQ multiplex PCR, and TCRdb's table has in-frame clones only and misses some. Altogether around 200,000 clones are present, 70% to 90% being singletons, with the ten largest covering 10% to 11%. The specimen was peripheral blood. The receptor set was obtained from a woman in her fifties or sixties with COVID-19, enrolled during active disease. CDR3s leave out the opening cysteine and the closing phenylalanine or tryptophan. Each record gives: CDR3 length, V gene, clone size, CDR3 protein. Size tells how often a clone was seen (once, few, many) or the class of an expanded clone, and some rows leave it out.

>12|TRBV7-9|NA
ASSLTLNTGELF
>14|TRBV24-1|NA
ATSDPGLAGGGTQY
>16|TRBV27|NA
ASSLTSPLGGANYGYT
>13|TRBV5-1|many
ASKTGASSGNTIY
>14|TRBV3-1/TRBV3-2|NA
ASSQETGYYNSPLH
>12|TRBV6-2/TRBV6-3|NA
ASSFRDGTDTQY
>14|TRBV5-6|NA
ASSLGRAGGTDTQY
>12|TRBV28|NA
ASKNGGRDNEQF
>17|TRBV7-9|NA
ASSSTPRTGVSGANVLT
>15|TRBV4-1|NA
ASGTKETRDRAYEQY
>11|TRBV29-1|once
SAWTGEGTEAF
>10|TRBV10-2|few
ASTRDLYEQY
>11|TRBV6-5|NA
ASSYEGEGEQF
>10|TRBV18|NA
ASSPASGEAF
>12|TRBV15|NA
ATSRDRGAGEAF
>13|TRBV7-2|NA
ASSHTGTGDYEQY
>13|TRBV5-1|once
ASSPGLAGAIEQY
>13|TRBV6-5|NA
ATSKTGSSYNEQF
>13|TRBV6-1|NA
ASSEAAGLNTEAF
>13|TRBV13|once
ASSLDRGRNSPLH
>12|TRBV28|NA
ASSLSSPIETQY
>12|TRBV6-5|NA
ASSSGSWGNTIY
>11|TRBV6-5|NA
ASSRGVSYEQY
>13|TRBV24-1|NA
ATSPGQGKGETQY
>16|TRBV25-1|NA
ASSESIAGDSGANVLT
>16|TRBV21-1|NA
ASSNGGFGQGATNEQF
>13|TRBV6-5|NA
ASRPSVSSGNTIY
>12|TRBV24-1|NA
ATSDGGSGHEQY
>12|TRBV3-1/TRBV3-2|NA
ASSQGLQQETQY
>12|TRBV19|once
ASSRGQANTEAF
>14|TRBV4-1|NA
ASSLVPLAGANEQF
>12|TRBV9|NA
ASSLGQGTDTQY
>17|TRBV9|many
ASSPTLGPVGQTGNTIY
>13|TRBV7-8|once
ASSQRLAGIGELF
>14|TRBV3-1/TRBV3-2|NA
ASSQAGGTSYNEQF
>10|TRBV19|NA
ASSIAGNTIY
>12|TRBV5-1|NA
ASSWDSLNYGYT
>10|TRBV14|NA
ASSQARPTLT
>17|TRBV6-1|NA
ASSEQRWTRWSGANVLT
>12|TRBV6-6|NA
ASSAVPNTDTQY
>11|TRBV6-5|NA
ASTRVGEGEQF
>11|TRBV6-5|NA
ASSRTGPHGYT
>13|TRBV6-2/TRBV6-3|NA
ASTPTGGLTGELF
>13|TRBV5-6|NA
ASSLGGQGSYEQY
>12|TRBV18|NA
ASSPPGSRYEQY
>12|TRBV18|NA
ASSPSIDKYGYT